These T cell receptor beta chains were read from a single sample in a study of molecular identifiers for immune sequencing clone quantification. Via MiXCR, TCRdb re-called the PCR reads, giving one row per CDR3 protein. In the table there are nearly 650,000 distinct CDR3 sequences, about 25% of which are singletons. Sample: naive CD8+ T cells from blood, with Jurkat cell RNA spiked in. The receptors were gathered from a human donor in good health. Some libraries in this study had Jurkat cell RNA spiked in. CDR3s include the opening cysteine and the closing phenylalanine or tryptophan. A row's size may be missing; if present it is once, few, many or a size class.

many	TRBV9	TRBJ2-2	CASSVSGFANTGELFF
few	TRBV18	TRBJ2-7	CASSPPTLRTAGPHEQYF
.	TRBV10-3	TRBJ2-7	CAISDPNRGTSAYEQYF
many	TRBV28	TRBJ1-5	CASSSTRTVSNQPQHF
few	TRBV12-3/TRBV12-4	TRBJ2-1	CASSPVAGGRNEQFF
.	TRBV6-2/TRBV6-3	TRBJ2-7	CASNGAEEPYEQYF
many	TRBV9	TRBJ2-7	CASAEGGSSYEQYF
few	TRBV5-6	TRBJ2-7	CASSVTGSSYEQYF
.	TRBV7-2	TRBJ1-2	CASSPGQSPYFDYGYTF
many	TRBV4-3	TRBJ2-7	CASSQGAGASYEQYF
few	TRBV4-1	TRBJ2-7	CASSQSGGISYEQYF
many	TRBV9	TRBJ1-1	CASSVGHLNPQNTEAFF
many	TRBV7-9	TRBJ2-3	CASGRGTDTQYF
.	TRBV9	TRBJ2-5	CASSVVSGGRETQYF
few	TRBV20-1	TRBJ2-7	CSARLGSGAYEQYF
many	TRBV5-1	TRBJ1-1	CASSLAAGEAFF
.	TRBV21-1	TRBJ1-1	CASSKADGGCNTEAFF
many	TRBV4-2	TRBJ1-5	CASSQYRDGQPQHF
few	TRBV4-1	TRBJ2-2	CASSQEAGGRNTGELFF
.	TRBV5-8	TRBJ2-3	CASSLVSGGALDTQYF
few	TRBV6-2/TRBV6-3	TRBJ2-3	CASSYSKGFLAGYTDTQYF
.	TRBV7-2	TRBJ2-1	CASSPSGSFVEQFF
.	TRBV5-1	TRBJ2-7	CASSLGWGHNYEQYF
many	TRBV30	TRBJ2-7	CAWSVPVSRYEQYF
many	TRBV20-1	TRBJ2-7	CSAIQRGNSYEQYF
.	TRBV9	TRBJ2-1	CASSVHWTGGGEQFF
many	TRBV29-1	TRBJ2-7	CSVSTGGNEQYF
.	TRBV5-1	TRBJ2-5	CASSLAAEGPGRGETQYF